The TCR beta chain described here comes from a study of shared clonotypes between healthy human individuals. CD8 cells classed as naive were CD45RO-negative and positively selected for CCR7, excluding terminally differentiated effector memory CD45RA+ cells. CDR1 and CDR2 (germline): SNHLY, FYNNEI. This CDR3 is built from 15 residues. V was pared by 4 bases and J by 6 bases, with 9 bases of the junction left unmatched. Data came from immunoSEQ multiplex PCR; TCRdb stores just in-frame clones and leaves some out. The table lists 550,000 to 750,000 clones, roughly 96% of them singletons. The source is a woman aged 25 to 39 in good health. V and J are TRBV2 and TRBJ2-5, with TRBD1 identical over 9 bases. The sequencing input was naive CD8+ T cells sorted from blood. CDR3 sequence (DNA): TGTGCCAGCAGTGCGGGACAGGGCTATCTACAGACCCAGTACTTC. Its translation: CASSAGQGYLQTQYF.